Each of the 15 T cell receptor beta chains below was sequenced from the same sample in a study of response to subunit inactivated influenza vaccine. TCRdb redid the calling of the RT-PCR reads with MiXCR, one entry per CDR3 protein. The sample holds hundreds of thousands of distinct CDR3 sequences; approximately 20% are singletons and the top ten take about a tenth. Sequencing used PBMCs from blood, obtained approximately 20 months after vaccination. Every receptor here comes from a man aged 50 to 75 who received an inactivated influenza vaccine.

Worth noting for this clonotype: No conserved phenylalanine or tryptophan ends this CDR3, so it is likely a read error. The chain uses TRBV28 and TRBJ1-4; D unclear. This CDR3 has 12 residues. Per the germline V gene, CDR1 is MDHEN and CDR2 is SYDVKM. Trimming took 6 bases from V and 8 from J, leaving 10 bases between them. The CDR3 region is CASSPYEEKLFL. In nucleotides, the CDR3 is TGTGCCAGCAGCCCGTACGAAGAAAAACTGTTTCTT.

This clonotype was counted between two and nine times. J is TRBJ1-2 and V is TRBV29-1, with TRBD1 as a possible D gene (6 bases). Trimming removed 7 bases at V and 1 base at J, with 10 bases between. Germline V gives CDR1 SQVTM, CDR2 ANQGSEA. This CDR3 contains 12 residues. The CDR3 here is CSAKDSNYGYTF. The CDR3 DNA follows: TGCAGCGCTAAGGACAGTAACTATGGCTACACCTTC.

This rearrangement joins TRBV10-2 to TRBJ1-2; D call uncertain. Per germline, CDR1 WSHSY and CDR2 SAAADI. This CDR3 comprises 13 residues. V was trimmed by 6 bases and J by 3 bases, leaving 11 bases between them. The CDR3: CASREVSHYGYTF. CDR3 nucleotide sequence: TGCGCCAGCAGGGAGGTATCCCACTATGGCTACACCTTC.

The chain combines TRBV19 with TRBJ1-5; D not resolved. Trimming removed 1 base at V and 3 bases at J, with 10 bases between. CDR3 length: 15 amino acids. Germline CDR1 reads LNHDA; CDR2 reads SQIVND (reference sequence). CDR3 amino acids: CASSIVAGSNQPQHF. Written as DNA, the CDR3 is TGTGCCAGTAGTATAGTTGCAGGTTCCAATCAGCCCCAGCATTTT. The full variable domain, its missing parts supplied by reference TRBV19 and TRBJ1-5, is DGGITQSPKYLFRKEGQNVTLSCEQNLNHDAMYWYRQDPGQGLRLIYYSQIVNDFQKGDIAEGYSVSREKKESFPLTVTSAQKNPTAFYLCASSIVAGSNQPQHFGDGTRLSIL.

This clonotype has more than one count but fewer than ten. The DNA of the CDR3 is TGTGCCAGCAGTCGTTCGACAGGGCTTGGAAAACTGTTTTTT. Its protein product is CASSRSTGLGKLFF. The V call is TRBV12-3 or TRBV12-4, the J call TRBJ1-4, with 7 bases fitting TRBD1. V shed 5 bases and J 10 bases; nucleotides not matched to a gene: 10. The CDR3 runs 14 residues.

The table lists this clonotype with many counts. The chain has TRBV2 and TRBJ1-3; D remains unclear. The CDR3 runs to 16 residues. V shed 4 bases and J shed 0 bases, with 13 bases lying between them. Germline V CDR1 and CDR2: SNHLY, FYNNEI. CDR3 residues: CASSGGSGASGNTIYF. DNA for the CDR3: TGTGCCAGCAGTGGCGGCTCCGGAGCCTCTGGAAACACCATATATTTT.

This chain links TRBV4-3 with TRBJ2-2; D possibly corresponds to TRBD2 (6 bases). Germline V CDR1 and CDR2: LGHNA, YSLEER. This CDR3 is 18 amino acids long. The ends were cut back, 0 bases at V and 4 bases at J, with 18 bases in the middle. The CDR3 reads CASSQEPAEGLTTGELFF. The CDR3 DNA sequence: TGCGCCAGCAGCCAAGAACCGGCGGAGGGGCTGACCACCGGGGAGCTGTTTTTT.

The rearrangement uses TRBV7-9 and TRBJ1-1; D is uncertain. This CDR3 contains 14 residues. V was cut by 2 bases and J by 4 bases, with 11 bases left in between. Germline-derived CDR1 and CDR2 are SEHNR and FQNEAQ (reference sequence). The CDR3 here is CASSLTQTGTEAFF. For the CDR3, the DNA is TGTGCCAGCAGCTTAACGCAAACCGGCACTGAAGCTTTCTTT. Drawing the rest from reference TRBV7-9 and TRBJ1-1, the complete variable domain is DTGVSQNPRHKITKRGQNVTFRCDPISEHNRLYWYRQTLGQGPEFLTYFQNEAQLEKSRLLSDRFSAERPKGSFSTLEIQRTEQGDSAMYLCASSLTQTGTEAFFGQGTRLTVV.

This clonotype was found once. V and J are TRBV28 and TRBJ2-7; possible D gene TRBD1, 5 bases. CDR3 size: 14 residues. The V end was cut by 4 bases, the J end by 3 bases, with 13 bases between. CDR1 and CDR2 from the germline V gene are MDHEN and SYDVKM. The CDR3, as DNA: TGTGCCAGCAGTTCGGACACGGTTTTCTACGAGCAGTACTTC. This sequence encodes CASSSDTVFYEQYF. The complete variable domain, with remaining parts taken from reference TRBV28 and TRBJ2-7, reads DVKVTQSSRYLVKRTGEKVFLECVQDMDHENMFWYRQDPGLGLRLIYFSYDVKMKEKGDIPEGYSVSREKKERFSLILESASTNQTSMYLCASSSDTVFYEQYFGPGTRLTVT.

The chain uses TRBV28 and TRBJ2-7; possibly TRBD1 for D (6 bases). Germline V CDR1 and CDR2: MDHEN, SYDVKM. V shed 3 bases and J shed 0 bases, with 15 bases lying between them. The CDR3 has 16 residues. Here the CDR3 DNA reads TGTGCCAGCAGTTTTATCCTGGGACAAGTCTCCTACGAGCAGTACTTC. Translated, it gives CASSFILGQVSYEQYF.

The chain joins TRBV2 to TRBJ2-7; TRBD2 agrees at 8 bases. The CDR3 extends over 15 amino acids. Per germline, CDR1 SNHLY and CDR2 FYNNEI. The V and J ends lost 2 bases and 4 bases, in that order; junction bases with no gene match: 7. The CDR3 DNA reads TGTGCCAGCAGTGAATTGACTAGCGTTACGTACGAGCAGTACTTC. It is translated as CASSELTSVTYEQYF.

This chain links TRBV7-8 with TRBJ2-7, with 12 bases fitting TRBD2. Germline V lookup: CDR1 SGHVS, CDR2 FQNEAQ. With V trimmed by 1 base and J by 3 bases, 7 bases remained unmatched. The CDR3 extends over 17 amino acids. DNA of the CDR3: TGTGCCAGCAGCTTAGGAGGACGGACTAGCGGGGTCTACGAGCAGTACTTC. It translates to CASSLGGRTSGVYEQYF.

This clonotype occurred once. The V and J genes are TRBV29-1 and TRBJ2-3; 12 bases line up with TRBD2. Per germline, CDR1 SQVTM and CDR2 ANQGSEA. This CDR3 has 15 amino acids. The junction had 9 bases not matched to a gene; V was cut back by 7 bases and J by 4 bases. CDR3 protein: CSGAGTSGFADTQYF. CDR3 nucleotide sequence: TGCAGCGGGGCCGGGACTAGCGGGTTTGCAGATACGCAGTATTTT.

This clonotype showed up many times. The CDR3: CASSLAQQNSPLHF. CDR3 coding DNA: TGTGCCAGCAGTCTGGCCCAACAAAATTCACCCCTCCACTTT. The chain carries TRBV6-1 and TRBJ1-6; D is uncertain. The CDR3 contains 14 residues. The V gene lost 5 bases and the J gene lost 7 bases, with 12 bases spanning the gap. The germline V gene encodes CDR1 MNHNS and CDR2 SASEGT.

This clonotype was seen many times. V usage is TRBV30 and J usage is TRBJ1-1; D possibly corresponds to TRBD1 (5 bases). The CDR3 runs to 13 residues. Germline lookup yields CDR1 GTSNPN and CDR2 SVGIG (reference sequence). V lost 2 bases, J lost 5 bases, and 12 bases lay in between. The CDR3 protein is CAWSFRVTTEAFF. The CDR3 DNA follows: TGTGCCTGGAGTTTCAGGGTAACGACTGAAGCTTTCTTT.